This is a list of T cell receptor beta chains from one sample in a study of blood T cells in healthy people across ages. Each CDR3 protein is one row after TCRdb ran MiXCR on the 5' RACE reads. The sample shows under 850,000 distinct CDR3 sequences, around 36% of them seen only once. Sequencing used blood. Source of these receptors: a man between 18 and 29 years old in good health. CDR3s include the opening cysteine and the closing phenylalanine or tryptophan. Clone sizes are given selectively: once, few, many, or a class where the clone is expanded.

V gene: TRBV27
J gene: TRBJ2-1
clone size: few
CDR3 protein: CASCSPGQGAVEQFF

V gene: TRBV7-2
J gene: TRBJ2-5
clone size: many
CDR3 protein: CASSLSSGVQETQYF

V gene: TRBV20-1
J gene: TRBJ2-1
clone size: few
CDR3 protein: CSASRDDEQFF

V gene: TRBV7-2
J gene: TRBJ2-2
clone size: .
CDR3 protein: CASSNRTKGELFF

V gene: TRBV12-3/TRBV12-4
J gene: TRBJ1-2
clone size: many
CDR3 protein: CASSLPGRMGGYTF

V gene: TRBV7-8
J gene: TRBJ1-2
clone size: .
CDR3 protein: CASSEDSWNYGYTF

V gene: TRBV20-1
J gene: TRBJ2-1
clone size: .
CDR3 protein: CSASGRASPSYNEQFF

V gene: TRBV29-1
J gene: TRBJ1-5
clone size: few
CDR3 protein: CSVGGDPGRNQPQHF

V gene: TRBV10-3
J gene: .
clone size: few
CDR3 protein: CAISEGTGSYNEQYF

V gene: TRBV2
J gene: TRBJ1-1
clone size: .
CDR3 protein: CASLTWGAVNTEAFF

V gene: TRBV6-5
J gene: .
clone size: few
CDR3 protein: CASSYQLAGGTYNEQYF

V gene: TRBV7-9
J gene: TRBJ2-5
clone size: .
CDR3 protein: CTSSLALREDETQYF

V gene: TRBV4-3
J gene: TRBJ1-5
clone size: few
CDR3 protein: CASSRVRDQPQHF

V gene: TRBV20-1
J gene: TRBJ1-2
clone size: few
CDR3 protein: CSASLGVANYGYTF

V gene: TRBV20-1
J gene: TRBJ2-1
clone size: .
CDR3 protein: CSERGLAGGEQFF

V gene: TRBV20-1
J gene: TRBJ2-5
clone size: few
CDR3 protein: CSVSSGGVYEQYF

V gene: TRBV7-9
J gene: TRBJ2-7
clone size: .
CDR3 protein: CASQSLPYEQYF

V gene: TRBV12-5
J gene: TRBJ2-3
clone size: .
CDR3 protein: CASGLGQSRTDTQYF

V gene: TRBV12-3/TRBV12-4
J gene: TRBJ2-1
clone size: few
CDR3 protein: CASSLLAGGVNEQFF

V gene: TRBV6-5
J gene: TRBJ1-4
clone size: few
CDR3 protein: CASSRGQINEKLFF

V gene: TRBV12-3/TRBV12-4
J gene: TRBJ2-3
clone size: .
CDR3 protein: CATTGGTGDTQYF

V gene: TRBV21-1
J gene: TRBJ1-5
clone size: few
CDR3 protein: CAVRAWGQPQHF

V gene: TRBV12-3/TRBV12-4
J gene: TRBJ1-6
clone size: .
CDR3 protein: CASSMAHGNSPLHF

V gene: TRBV5-5
J gene: TRBJ1-2
clone size: many
CDR3 protein: CASSLGGGTNYGYTF

V gene: TRBV6-5
J gene: TRBJ1-3
clone size: .
CDR3 protein: CASSPLSGNTIYF

V gene: TRBV2
J gene: TRBJ1-2
clone size: .
CDR3 protein: CASITGFRNYGYTF

V gene: TRBV12-3/TRBV12-4
J gene: TRBJ2-2
clone size: .
CDR3 protein: CASSLMGLYAGELFF

V gene: TRBV20-1
J gene: TRBJ2-3
clone size: .
CDR3 protein: CSAPDTDTQYF